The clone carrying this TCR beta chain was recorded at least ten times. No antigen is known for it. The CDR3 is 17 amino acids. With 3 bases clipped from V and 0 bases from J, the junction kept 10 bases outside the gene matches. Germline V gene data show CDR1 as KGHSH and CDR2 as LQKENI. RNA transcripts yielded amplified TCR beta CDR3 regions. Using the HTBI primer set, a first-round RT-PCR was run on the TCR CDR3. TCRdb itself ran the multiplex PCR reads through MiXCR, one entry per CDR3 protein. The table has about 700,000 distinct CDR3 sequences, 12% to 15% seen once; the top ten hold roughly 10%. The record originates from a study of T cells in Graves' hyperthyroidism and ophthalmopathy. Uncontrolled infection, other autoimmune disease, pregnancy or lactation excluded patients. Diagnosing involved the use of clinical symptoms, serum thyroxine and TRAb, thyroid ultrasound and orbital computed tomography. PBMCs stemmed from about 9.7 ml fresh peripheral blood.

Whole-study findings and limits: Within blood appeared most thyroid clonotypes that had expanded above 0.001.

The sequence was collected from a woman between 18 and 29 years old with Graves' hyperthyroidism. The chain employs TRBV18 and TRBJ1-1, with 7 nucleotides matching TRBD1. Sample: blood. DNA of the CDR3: TGTGCCAGCTCACCTACGACAGGGATAACCATGAACACTGAAGCTTTCTTT. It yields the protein CASSPTTGITMNTEAFF.